This T cell receptor beta chain appears in the sequencing data of a study of T cells after yellow fever vaccination. TCRdb re-called the 5' RACE reads through MiXCR, storing one row per CDR3 protein. This sample has 150,000 to 200,000 distinct CDR3 sequences, with around 10% found just once. The specimen was CD8+ T cells sorted from PBMCs, collected 15 days after the yellow fever booster vaccination. The receptor was isolated from a man aged 18 to 30 who received the YFV17D yellow fever vaccine.

As DNA, the CDR3 is TGTGCCAGCAGCTCAGGTCCGGGAGCTTTCTTT. It specifies CASSSGPGAFF. The rearrangement joins TRBV7-8 to TRBJ1-1, with D unresolved. V was clipped by 4 bases and J by 10 bases, with 10 bases between them. The germline gives CDR1 SGHVS, CDR2 FQNEAQ. CDR3 size: 11 residues.